This T cell receptor (beta chain) was documented in a study of post-analysis software for immune sequencing data. Unique molecular identifiers were carried by the TCR beta cDNA libraries. TCRdb re-called the PCR reads through MiXCR, storing one row per CDR3 protein. The sample lists approximately 150,000 distinct CDR3 sequences, roughly 31% occurring once. Many counts were recorded for this clonotype. What it binds is unknown. Broader study findings: Comparison of patients with controls showed five TRBV segments more frequent in patients, TRBV5-6, TRBV5-1 and TRBV20-1 among them. Strong same-batch co-clustering of samples appeared with F measure clustering.

Germline loops: CDR1 SQVTM, CDR2 ANQGSEA. V was clipped by 1 base and J by 3 bases, with 8 bases between them. There are 13 residues in the CDR3. The sequence derives from a girl aged 10-17 years with multiple sclerosis. The rearrangement uses TRBV29-1 and TRBJ2-3; D remains ambiguous. Sequencing input: blood. The CDR3 bases are TGCAGCGTTGAAGTAGGACGGACAGATACGCAGTATTTT. Translation: CSVEVGRTDTQYF.